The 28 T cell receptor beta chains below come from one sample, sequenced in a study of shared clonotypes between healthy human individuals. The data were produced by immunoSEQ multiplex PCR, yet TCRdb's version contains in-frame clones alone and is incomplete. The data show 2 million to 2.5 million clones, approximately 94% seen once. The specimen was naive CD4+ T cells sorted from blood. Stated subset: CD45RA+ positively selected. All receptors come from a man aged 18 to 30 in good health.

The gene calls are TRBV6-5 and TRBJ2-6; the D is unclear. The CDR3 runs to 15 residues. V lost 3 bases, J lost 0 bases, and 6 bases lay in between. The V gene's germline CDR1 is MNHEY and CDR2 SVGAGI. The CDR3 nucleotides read TGTGCCAGCAGTTATCCGGGCTCTGGGGCCAACGTCCTGACTTTC. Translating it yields CASSYPGSGANVLTF.

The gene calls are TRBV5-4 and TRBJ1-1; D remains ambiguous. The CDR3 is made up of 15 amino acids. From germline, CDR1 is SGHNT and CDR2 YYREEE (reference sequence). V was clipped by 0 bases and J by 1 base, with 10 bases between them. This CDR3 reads CASSLVAPGNTEAFF. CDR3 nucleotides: TGTGCCAGCAGCTTGGTAGCCCCCGGGAACACTGAAGCTTTCTTT.

CDR3 bases: TGTGCCTGGAGTGCGCAGCGGACTAGCGGGTTCCCGAACACCGGGGAGCTGTTTTTT. It is translated as CAWSAQRTSGFPNTGELFF. The chain is built from TRBV30 and TRBJ2-2; TRBD2 aligns across 11 bases. The CDR3 loop spans 19 amino acids. The germline V gene encodes CDR1 GTSNPN and CDR2 SVGIG (reference sequence). J gave up 0 bases and V 1 base, and 10 bases lay outside the gene matches.

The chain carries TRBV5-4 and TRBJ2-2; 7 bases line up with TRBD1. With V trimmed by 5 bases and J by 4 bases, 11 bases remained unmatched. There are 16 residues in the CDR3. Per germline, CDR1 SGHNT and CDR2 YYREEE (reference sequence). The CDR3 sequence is CASRFRTGARTGELFF. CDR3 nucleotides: TGTGCCAGCAGGTTCCGTACAGGGGCCCGCACCGGGGAGCTGTTTTTT.

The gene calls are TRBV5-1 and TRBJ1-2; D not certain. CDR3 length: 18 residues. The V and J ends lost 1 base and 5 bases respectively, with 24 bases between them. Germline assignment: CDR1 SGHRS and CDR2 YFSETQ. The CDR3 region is CASSLSSTAAMTRYGYTF. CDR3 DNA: TGCGCCAGCAGCTTGAGTTCTACAGCCGCTATGACTAGGTATGGCTACACCTTC.

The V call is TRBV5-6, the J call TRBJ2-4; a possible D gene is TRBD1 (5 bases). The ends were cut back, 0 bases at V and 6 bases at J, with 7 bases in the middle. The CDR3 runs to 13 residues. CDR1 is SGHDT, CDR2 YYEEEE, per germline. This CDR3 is CASSLGTLNIQYF. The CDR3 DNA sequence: TGTGCCAGCAGCTTGGGGACATTAAACATTCAGTACTTC.

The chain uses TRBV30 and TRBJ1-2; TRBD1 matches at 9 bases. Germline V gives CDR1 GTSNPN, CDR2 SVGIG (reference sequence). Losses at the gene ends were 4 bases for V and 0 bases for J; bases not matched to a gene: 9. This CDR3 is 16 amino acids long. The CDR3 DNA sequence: TGTGCCTGGAATCCGGGACAGGGACCAGCTAACTATGGCTACACCTTC. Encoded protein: CAWNPGQGPANYGYTF. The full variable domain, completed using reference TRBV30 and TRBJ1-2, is SQTIHQWPATLVQPVGSPLSLECTVEGTSNPNLYWYRQAAGRGLQLLFYSVGIGQISSEVPQNLSASRPQDRQFILSSKKLLLSDSGFYLCAWNPGQGPANYGYTFGSGTRLTVV.

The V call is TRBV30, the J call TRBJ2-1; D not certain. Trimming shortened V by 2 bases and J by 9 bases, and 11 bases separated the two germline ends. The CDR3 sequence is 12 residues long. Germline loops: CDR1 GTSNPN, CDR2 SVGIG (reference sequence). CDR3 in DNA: TGTGCCTGGAGTCCCTCTAAAGGTGAGCAGTTCTTC. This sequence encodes CAWSPSKGEQFF. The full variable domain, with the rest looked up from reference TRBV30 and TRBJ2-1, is SQTIHQWPATLVQPVGSPLSLECTVEGTSNPNLYWYRQAAGRGLQLLFYSVGIGQISSEVPQNLSASRPQDRQFILSSKKLLLSDSGFYLCAWSPSKGEQFFGPGTRLTVL.

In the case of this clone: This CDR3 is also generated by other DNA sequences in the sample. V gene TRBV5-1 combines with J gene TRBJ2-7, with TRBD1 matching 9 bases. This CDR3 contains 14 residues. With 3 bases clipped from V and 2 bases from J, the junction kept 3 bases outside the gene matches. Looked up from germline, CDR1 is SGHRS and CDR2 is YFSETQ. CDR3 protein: CASSSDRGPYEQYF. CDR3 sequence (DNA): TGCGCCAGCAGCTCGGACAGGGGACCCTACGAGCAGTACTTC.

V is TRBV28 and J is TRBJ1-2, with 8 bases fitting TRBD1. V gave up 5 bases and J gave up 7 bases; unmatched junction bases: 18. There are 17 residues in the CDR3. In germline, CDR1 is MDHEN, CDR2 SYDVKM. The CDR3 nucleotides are TGTGCCAGCAGTCCCTCGGTAGAGGCCAGGGGGCCCAGTGGCTACACCTTC. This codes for CASSPSVEARGPSGYTF.

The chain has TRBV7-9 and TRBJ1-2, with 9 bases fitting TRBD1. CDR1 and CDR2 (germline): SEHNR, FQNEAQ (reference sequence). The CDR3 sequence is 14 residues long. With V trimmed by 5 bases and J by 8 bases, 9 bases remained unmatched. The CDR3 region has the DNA TGTGCCAGCAGCGCGATACAGGGGGCGGGAGGCTACACCTTC. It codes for CASSAIQGAGGYTF.

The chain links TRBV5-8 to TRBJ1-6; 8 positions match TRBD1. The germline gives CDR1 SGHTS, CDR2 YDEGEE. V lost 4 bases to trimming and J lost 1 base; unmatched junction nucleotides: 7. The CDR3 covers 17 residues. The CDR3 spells CASSRDRGRSYNSPLHF. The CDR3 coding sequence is TGTGCCAGCAGCCGAGACAGGGGTCGGTCCTATAATTCACCCCTCCACTTT.

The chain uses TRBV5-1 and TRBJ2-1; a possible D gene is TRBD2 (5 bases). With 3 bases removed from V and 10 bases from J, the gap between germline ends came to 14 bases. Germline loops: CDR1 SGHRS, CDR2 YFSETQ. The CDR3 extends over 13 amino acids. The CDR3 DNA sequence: TGCGCCAGCAGCTCACCTATCGGCGGGGAGCAGTTCTTC. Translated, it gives CASSSPIGGEQFF.

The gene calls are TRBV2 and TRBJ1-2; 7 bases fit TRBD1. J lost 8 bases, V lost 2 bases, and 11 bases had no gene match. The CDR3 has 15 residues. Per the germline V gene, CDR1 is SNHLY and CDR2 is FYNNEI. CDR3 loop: CASSETQGQASGYTF. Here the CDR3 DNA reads TGTGCCAGCAGTGAAACCCAAGGACAGGCCTCGGGCTACACCTTC.

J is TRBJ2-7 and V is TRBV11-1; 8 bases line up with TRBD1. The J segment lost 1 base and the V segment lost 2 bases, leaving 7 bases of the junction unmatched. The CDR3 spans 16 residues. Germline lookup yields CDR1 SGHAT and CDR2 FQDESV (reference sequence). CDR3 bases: TGTGCCAGCAGCTTAAATCCAGGGGGCGGTTCCTACGAGCAGTACTTC. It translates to CASSLNPGGGSYEQYF.

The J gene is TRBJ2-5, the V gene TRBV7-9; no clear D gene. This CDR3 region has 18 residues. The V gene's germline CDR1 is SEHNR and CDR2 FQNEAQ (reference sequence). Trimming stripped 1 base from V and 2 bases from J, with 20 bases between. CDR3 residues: CASSLVVSTLKTQETQYF. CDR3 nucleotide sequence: TGTGCCAGCAGCTTAGTAGTATCCACCCTAAAAACACAAGAGACCCAGTACTTC.

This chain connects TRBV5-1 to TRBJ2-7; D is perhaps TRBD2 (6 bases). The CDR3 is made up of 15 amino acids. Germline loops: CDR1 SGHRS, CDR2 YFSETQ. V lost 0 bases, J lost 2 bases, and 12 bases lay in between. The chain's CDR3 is CASSLEAEGPYEQYF. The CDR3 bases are TGCGCCAGCAGCTTGGAAGCGGAGGGTCCCTACGAGCAGTACTTC.

CDR3 loop: CAIMFQRESEQYF. CDR3 nucleotides: TGTGCCATCATGTTTCAGCGGGAGTCCGAGCAGTACTTC. The J gene is TRBJ2-7, the V gene TRBV10-3; 8 nucleotides align to TRBD2. The germline CDR1 and CDR2 sequences are ENHRY and SYGVKD. This CDR3 contains 13 residues. Losses at the gene ends were 7 bases for V and 6 bases for J; bases not matched to a gene: 8.

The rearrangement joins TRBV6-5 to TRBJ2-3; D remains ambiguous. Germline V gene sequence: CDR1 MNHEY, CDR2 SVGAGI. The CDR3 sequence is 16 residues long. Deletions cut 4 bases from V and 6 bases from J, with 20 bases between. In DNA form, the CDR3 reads TGTGCCAGCAGTTCGCTCCTGGGCCGCAAAAAGGATACGCAGTATTTT. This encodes CASSSLLGRKKDTQYF.

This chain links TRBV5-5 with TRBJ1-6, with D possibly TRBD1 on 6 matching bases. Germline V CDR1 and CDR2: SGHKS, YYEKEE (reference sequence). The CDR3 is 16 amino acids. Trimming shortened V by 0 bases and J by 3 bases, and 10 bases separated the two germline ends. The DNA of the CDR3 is TGTGCCAGCAGCTTGGCCTGGACAGACTATAATTCACCCCTCCACTTT. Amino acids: CASSLAWTDYNSPLHF. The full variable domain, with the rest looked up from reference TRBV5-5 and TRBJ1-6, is DAGVTQSPTHLIKTRGQQVTLRCSPISGHKSVSWYQQVLGQGPQFIFQYYEKEERGRGNFPDRFSARQFPNYSSELNVNALLLGDSALYLCASSLAWTDYNSPLHFGNGTRLTVT.

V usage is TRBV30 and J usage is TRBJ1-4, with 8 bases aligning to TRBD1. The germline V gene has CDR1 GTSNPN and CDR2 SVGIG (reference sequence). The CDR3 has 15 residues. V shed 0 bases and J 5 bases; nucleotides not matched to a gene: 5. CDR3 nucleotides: TGTGCCTGGAGTGTACCAGGGGGCAAAAATGAAAAACTGTTTTTT. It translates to CAWSVPGGKNEKLFF.

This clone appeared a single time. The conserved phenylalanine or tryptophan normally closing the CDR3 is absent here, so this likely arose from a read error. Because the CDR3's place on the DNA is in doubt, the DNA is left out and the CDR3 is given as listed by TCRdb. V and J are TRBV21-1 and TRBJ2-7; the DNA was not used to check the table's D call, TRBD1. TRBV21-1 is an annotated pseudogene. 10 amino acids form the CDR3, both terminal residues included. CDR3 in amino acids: CASRDRGGPR.

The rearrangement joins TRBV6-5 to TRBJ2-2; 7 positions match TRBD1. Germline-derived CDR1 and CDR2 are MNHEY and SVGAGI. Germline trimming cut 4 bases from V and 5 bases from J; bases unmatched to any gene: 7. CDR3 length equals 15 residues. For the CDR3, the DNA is TGTGCCAGCAGTTCGGGCCGGGACAGAACCGGGGAGCTGTTTTTT. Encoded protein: CASSSGRDRTGELFF.

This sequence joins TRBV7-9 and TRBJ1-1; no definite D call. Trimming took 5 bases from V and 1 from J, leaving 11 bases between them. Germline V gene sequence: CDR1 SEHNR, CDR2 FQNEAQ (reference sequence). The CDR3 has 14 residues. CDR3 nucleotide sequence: TGTGCCAGCAGCCACCAAGTCCCGAACACTGAAGCTTTCTTT. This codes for CASSHQVPNTEAFF.

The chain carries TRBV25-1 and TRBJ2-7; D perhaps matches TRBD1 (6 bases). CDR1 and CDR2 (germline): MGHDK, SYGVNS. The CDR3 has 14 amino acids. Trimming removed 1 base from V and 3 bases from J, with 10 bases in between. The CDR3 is CASSEWGRGYEQYF. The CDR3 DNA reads TGTGCCAGCAGTGAATGGGGCAGGGGCTACGAGCAGTACTTC.

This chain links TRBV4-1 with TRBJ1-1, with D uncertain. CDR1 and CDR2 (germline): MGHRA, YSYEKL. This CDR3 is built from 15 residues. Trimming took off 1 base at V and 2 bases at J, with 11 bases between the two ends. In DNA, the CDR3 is TGCGCCAGCAGCCAAGTTGGGCATTCAAACACTGAAGCTTTCTTT. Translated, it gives CASSQVGHSNTEAFF.

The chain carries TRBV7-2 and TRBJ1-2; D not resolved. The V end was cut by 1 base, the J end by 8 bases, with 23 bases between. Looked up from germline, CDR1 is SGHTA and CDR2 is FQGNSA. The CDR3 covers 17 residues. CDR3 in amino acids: CASSLGIQRRSPGGYTF. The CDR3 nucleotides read TGTGCCAGCAGCTTAGGGATCCAGCGTAGGTCTCCGGGGGGCTACACCTTC.

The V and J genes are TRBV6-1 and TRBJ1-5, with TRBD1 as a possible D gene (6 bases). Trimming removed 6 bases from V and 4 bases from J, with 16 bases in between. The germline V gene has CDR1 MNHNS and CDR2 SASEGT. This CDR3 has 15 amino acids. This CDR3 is CASRLSGTPNQPQHF. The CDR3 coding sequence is TGTGCCAGCAGATTATCCGGGACACCTAATCAGCCCCAGCATTTT.